This T cell receptor (beta chain) was identified in a study of Tregs in tolerant kidney transplant recipients. General study points: Tregs expanded with activated donor B cells seemed most donor-specific.

As for this clone: Its antigen is not known.

V was cut by 4 bases and J by 4 bases, with 18 bases left in between. CDR1 and CDR2 from the germline V gene are SGHRS and YFSETQ. The CDR3 spans 17 residues. Data came from immunoSEQ multiplex PCR; TCRdb stores just in-frame clones and leaves some out. The data show tens of thousands of clones, about 90% seen once. An overnight rest at 37°C with about 200 IU/ml IL-2 preceded regulatory T cell sorting from thawed PBMCs. The sequenced sample was Tregs from blood. This clonotype originated in a human donor in good health. The chain joins TRBV5-1 to TRBJ2-6; D uncertain. CDR3 sequence: CASSRRQLSLGANVLTF. CDR3 bases: TGCGCCAGCAGCCGAAGGCAGCTCTCTCTGGGGGCCAACGTCCTGACTTTC.